The sequence of this T cell receptor (beta chain) was determined in a study of early T cells in non-severe SARS-CoV-2 infection. Trimming left V 0 bases short and J 4 bases short, with 7 bases between. The germline CDR1 and CDR2 sequences are MNHEY and SVGAGI. The CDR3 contains 14 residues. MiXCR, run by TCRdb on the 5' RACE reads, gives a single entry per CDR3 protein. This repertoire shows tens of thousands of distinct CDR3 sequences, less than 15% found once; its top ten account for about 8.6%. This clonotype showed up many times. The TCR was taken from an adult who was a healthcare worker with PCR-confirmed SARS-CoV-2 infection or an uninfected control (not recorded which). The V call is TRBV6-5, the J call TRBJ1-5; D is possibly TRBD1 (6 bases). Specimen: whole blood. This CDR3 reads CASSYSQGNQPQHF. CDR3 bases: TGTGCCAGCAGTTACTCGCAGGGGAATCAGCCCCAGCATTTT.